This T cell receptor beta chain appears in the sequencing data of a study of beta chain features in type 1 diabetes. Expressed TCRB transcripts were sequenced because the isolated RNA had all been reverse transcribed beforehand. Data came from immunoSEQ multiplex PCR; TCRdb stores just in-frame clones and leaves some out. This table holds 150,000 to 200,000 clones, roughly 63% found once. Germline assignment: CDR1 SNHLY and CDR2 FYNNEI. The trim removed 11 bases at V and 0 bases at J, leaving 4 bases unmatched. There are 15 residues in the CDR3. Concerning this clone: Its antigen is currently unknown.

Study-level points and caveats: Insertions were fewer and deletions more numerous at VDJ junctions in type 1 diabetes patients. Moderately but significantly shorter TCRB CDR3s were found in Type 1 diabetes patients in all four CD4+ subsets.

Naive, central memory, regulatory and stem cell-like memory cells within the CD4+ compartment were sorted using CD45RO/CCR7/CD25/CD127/CD95/CD27. The authors obtained over 95% purity in all sorted populations. The chain couples TRBV2 to TRBJ2-6; 10 nucleotides align to TRBD2. The TCR comes from a man aged 25-40 years with type 1 diabetes. The material sequenced was naive CD4+ T cells from blood. This CDR3 is CAGTSASSGANVLTF. The CDR3 coding sequence is TGTGCCGGGACTAGCGCGAGCTCTGGGGCCAACGTCCTGACTTTC.